The 18 T cell receptor beta chains listed next were all sequenced from one sample in a study of blood T cells in healthy people across ages. The use of a sample-barcoded 5' primer and a J-beta primer mix characterized a second PCR of roughly 6 to 12 cycles. TCRdb re-called the 5' RACE reads through MiXCR, storing one row per CDR3 protein. This sample has about 1,500,000 distinct CDR3 sequences; about 30% occur once, and the top ten carry 7.7%. Sequences were obtained from blood. The receptors originated from a woman aged 25 to 39 in good health.

This clonotype turned up a few times. The rearrangement joins TRBV3-1 to TRBJ1-1; D unresolved. The germline CDR1 and CDR2 sequences are LGHDT and YNNKEL (reference sequence). V was clipped by 1 base and J by 7 bases, with 7 bases between them. The CDR3 consists of 12 residues. CDR3 residues: CASSQGTNEAFF. The CDR3 DNA reads TGTGCCAGCAGCCAAGGGACGAATGAAGCTTTCTTT. The full variable domain, in which reference TRBV3-1 and TRBJ1-1 provide the parts outside the CDR3, is DTAVSQTPKYLVTQMGNDKSIKCEQNLGHDTMYWYKQDSKKFLKIMFSYNNKELIINETVPNRFSPKSPDKAHLNLHINSLELGDSAVYFCASSQGTNEAFFGQGTRLTVV.

This clonotype was recorded at least ten times. This chain links TRBV6-6 with TRBJ2-7; D is tentatively TRBD1 or TRBD2 (5 bases each). Germline loops: CDR1 MNHNY, CDR2 SVGAGI (reference sequence). The CDR3 totals 16 residues. V was trimmed by 1 base and J by 2 bases, leaving 15 bases between them. CDR3 in amino acids: CASSYYPRDGPYEQYF. CDR3 nucleotides: TGTGCCAGCAGTTACTACCCCCGGGACGGACCCTACGAGCAGTACTTC.

Of note for this clonotype: Sequence at one end of the junction differs from germline and may be a read error. J is TRBJ2-7 and V is TRBV2, with a tentative D call TRBD2 (6 bases). The DNA end favors TRBJ2-5, so the J call may be wrong. Germline CDR1 and CDR2: SNHLY and FYNNEI. This CDR3 spans 14 amino acids. CDR3 DNA: TGTGTCAGCAGTCCCCGGAGGGAGTGGGAGACCCAGTACTTC. Residues: CVSSPRREWETQYF.

The table lists this clonotype with many counts. The gene calls are TRBV20-1 and TRBJ1-5; 8 bases match TRBD1. With V trimmed by 6 bases and J by 0 bases, 4 bases remained unmatched. The CDR3 runs 14 residues. Germline CDR1 is DFQATT and CDR2 is SNEGSKA (reference sequence). The chain's CDR3 is CSAPQGGSNQPQHF. For the CDR3, the DNA is TGCAGTGCCCCACAGGGGGGTAGCAATCAGCCCCAGCATTTT.

The chain links TRBV9 to TRBJ1-6, with 10 bases fitting TRBD1. The CDR3 contains 17 residues. V dropped 3 bases and J dropped 8; count of bases not matched to a gene: 11. The germline gives CDR1 SGDLS, CDR2 YYNGEE. The CDR3 sequence: CASSDRDRGGRDSPLHF. DNA for the CDR3: TGTGCCAGCAGCGACCGGGACAGGGGTGGCAGGGATTCACCCCTCCACTTT.

This clonotype has a count of ten or more. This chain links TRBV29-1 with TRBJ2-1; D not certain. Between the trimmed V and J ends, which lost 3 bases and 4 bases, there was a span of 10 bases. The CDR3 is 13 amino acids. Germline loops: CDR1 SQVTM, CDR2 ANQGSEA. The CDR3 DNA reads as TGCAGCGTTGAGGCCTCTAGTTACAATGAGCAGTTCTTC. Its protein is CSVEASSYNEQFF.

The chain carries TRBV5-1 and TRBJ1-1; D not resolved. Germline V gives CDR1 SGHRS, CDR2 YFSETQ. The CDR3 has 15 residues. Trimming took off 7 bases at V and 4 bases at J, with 20 bases between the two ends. CDR3 in amino acids: CASGPRAERGTEAFF. The CDR3 nucleotides are TGCGCCAGCGGCCCCCGTGCGGAGCGAGGCACTGAAGCTTTCTTT.

This clonotype was counted many times. The chain couples TRBV7-2 to TRBJ2-7, with D perhaps TRBD1 (6 bases). Trimming stripped 7 bases from V and 7 bases from J, with 17 bases between. The germline CDR1 and CDR2 sequences are SGHTA and FQGNSA. This CDR3 spans 13 amino acids. DNA of the CDR3: TGTGCCAGCAAAGTCAGGGTTCAGGGGGAGCAGTACTTC. Its protein is CASKVRVQGEQYF.

The chain has TRBV28 and TRBJ1-6, with D possibly matching TRBD1 (5 bases). The V end was cut by 11 bases, the J end by 9 bases, with 17 bases between. This CDR3 is built from 13 residues. The V gene's germline CDR1 is MDHEN and CDR2 SYDVKM. This chain's CDR3 is CAYRRGVGSPLHF. CDR3 nucleotides: TGTGCCTACCGTAGGGGTGTGGGTTCACCCCTCCACTTT.

This sequence joins TRBV3-1 and TRBJ1-2, with no clear D. CDR3 length: 13 amino acids. Between the trimmed V and J ends, which lost 2 bases and 7 bases, there was a span of 11 bases. Germline CDR1 reads LGHDT; CDR2 reads YNNKEL (reference sequence). Here the CDR3 reads CASSQYSGGGYTF. CDR3 bases: TGTGCCAGCAGCCAATATTCGGGAGGTGGCTACACCTTC.

This clonotype was detected only a few times. J is TRBJ1-1 and V is TRBV7-9; D might be TRBD1 (6 bases). Germline CDR1 is SEHNR and CDR2 is FQNEAQ (reference sequence). The CDR3 is made up of 14 amino acids. Between the trimmed V and J ends, which lost 4 bases and 4 bases, there was a span of 13 bases. CDR3: CASSSGVSGTEAFF. CDR3 DNA sequence: TGTGCCAGCAGCTCAGGGGTCTCGGGCACTGAAGCTTTCTTT.

This clonotype was seen a handful of times. The chain joins TRBV7-2 to TRBJ2-5; 11 bases fit TRBD2. CDR3 size: 14 residues. Trimming at V came to 6 bases and at J to 9 bases, leaving 9 bases not matched to a gene. CDR1 is SGHTA, CDR2 FQGNSA, per germline. The CDR3 DNA follows: TGTGCCAGCAGAGTGATAGCGGGAGGGGAGGCCCAGTACTTC. Residues: CASRVIAGGEAQYF.

This clonotype was seen a handful of times. The chain couples TRBV20-1 to TRBJ2-5; 10 nucleotides agree with TRBD2. The J call may not be correct, given that the DNA end is closer to TRBJ2-7. Germline CDR1 and CDR2: DFQATT and SNEGSKA (reference sequence). This CDR3 has 13 residues. The CDR3 here is CSAPSSGGNEQYF. The CDR3 region has the DNA TGCAGTGCCCCTTCTAGCGGGGGCAACGAGCAGTACTTC.

CDR3 bases: TGCAGTGCTCGGGGAGGGGGCGGGGGGGCCTACGAGCAGTACTTC. This sequence encodes CSARGGGGGAYEQYF. The chain employs TRBV20-1 and TRBJ2-7; 9 nucleotides match TRBD2. The CDR3 spans 15 residues. Germline V gives CDR1 DFQATT, CDR2 SNEGSKA (reference sequence). The V gene end was trimmed by 5 bases and the J gene end by 2 bases; junction bases not matched to a gene: 10.

This clonotype was picked up a small number of times. J is TRBJ2-6 and V is TRBV12-5; 8 bases line up with TRBD1. The ends lost 4 bases at V and 2 bases at J; junction bases unmatched: 1. The CDR3 spans 15 residues. The germline gives CDR1 LGHNT, CDR2 FRNRAP. The CDR3 loop is CASGSGGAGANVLTF. In DNA form, the CDR3 reads TGTGCTAGTGGTTCAGGGGGCGCTGGGGCCAACGTCCTGACTTTC. Full variable domain (outside the CDR3, taken from reference TRBV12-5 and TRBJ2-6): DARVTQTPRHKVTEMGQEVTMRCQPILGHNTVFWYRQTMMQGLELLAYFRNRAPLDDSGMPKDRFSAEMPDATLATLKIQPSEPRDSAVYFCASGSGGAGANVLTFGAGSRLTVL.

This rearrangement joins TRBV6-2 or TRBV6-3 to TRBJ2-4, with D perhaps TRBD1 or TRBD2 (6 bases each). V dropped 6 bases and J dropped 13 bases, with 19 bases sitting between them. CDR3 length: 13 amino acids. CDR1 is MNHEY and CDR2 is SVGEGT in the germline V gene. CDR3 amino acids: CASSPIGGNEQYF. DNA for the CDR3: TGTGCCAGCAGCCCGATAGGGGGGAATGAGCAGTACTTC.

The CDR3 sequence is CASSAGGTGGYEQFF. In nucleotides, the CDR3 is TGTGCCAGCAGCGCGGGGGGGACAGGGGGCTATGAGCAGTTCTTC. The chain combines TRBV7-2 with TRBJ2-1, with TRBD1 matching 12 bases. The V and J ends lost 5 bases and 8 bases, in that order; junction bases with no gene match: 7. The CDR3 length is 15 residues. The germline V gene has CDR1 SGHTA and CDR2 FQGNSA.

This sequence joins TRBV9 and TRBJ1-5; D not resolved. This CDR3 is 13 amino acids long. Deletions cut 0 bases from V and 5 bases from J, with 6 bases between. CDR1 and CDR2 (germline): SGDLS, YYNGEE. Written as DNA, the CDR3 is TGTGCCAGCAGCGTAGATTCGGATCAGCCCCAGCATTTT. The encoded protein is CASSVDSDQPQHF.